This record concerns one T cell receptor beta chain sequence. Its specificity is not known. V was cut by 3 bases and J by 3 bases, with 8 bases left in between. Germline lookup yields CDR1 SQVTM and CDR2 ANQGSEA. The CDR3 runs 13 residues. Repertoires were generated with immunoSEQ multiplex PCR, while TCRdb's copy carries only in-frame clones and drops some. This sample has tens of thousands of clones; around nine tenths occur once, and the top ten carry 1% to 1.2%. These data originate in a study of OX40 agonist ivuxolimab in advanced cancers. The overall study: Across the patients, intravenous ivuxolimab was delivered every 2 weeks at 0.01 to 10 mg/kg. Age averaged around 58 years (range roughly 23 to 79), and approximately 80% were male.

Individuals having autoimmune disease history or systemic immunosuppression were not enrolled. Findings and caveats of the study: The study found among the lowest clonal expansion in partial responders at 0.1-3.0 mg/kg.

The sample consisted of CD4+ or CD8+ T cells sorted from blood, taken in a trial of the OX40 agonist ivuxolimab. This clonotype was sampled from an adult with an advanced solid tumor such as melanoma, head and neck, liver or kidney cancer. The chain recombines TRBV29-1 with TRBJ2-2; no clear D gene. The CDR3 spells CSVDPRDTGELFF. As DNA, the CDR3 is TGCAGCGTTGACCCTAGAGACACCGGGGAGCTGTTTTTT.